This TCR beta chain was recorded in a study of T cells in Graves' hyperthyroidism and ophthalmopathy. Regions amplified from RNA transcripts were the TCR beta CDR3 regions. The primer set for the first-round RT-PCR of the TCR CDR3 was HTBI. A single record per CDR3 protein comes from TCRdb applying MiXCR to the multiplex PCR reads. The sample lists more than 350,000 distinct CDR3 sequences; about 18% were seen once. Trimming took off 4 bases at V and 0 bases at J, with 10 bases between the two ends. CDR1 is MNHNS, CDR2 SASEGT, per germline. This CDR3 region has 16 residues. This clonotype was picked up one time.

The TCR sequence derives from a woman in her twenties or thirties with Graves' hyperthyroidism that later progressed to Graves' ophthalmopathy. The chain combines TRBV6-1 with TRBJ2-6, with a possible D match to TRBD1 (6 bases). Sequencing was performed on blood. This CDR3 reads CASSVDRVSGANVLTF. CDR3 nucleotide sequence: TGTGCCAGCAGTGTGGACAGAGTCTCTGGGGCCAACGTCCTGACTTTC.